The 29 T cell receptor beta chains reported below all come from one sample, sequenced in a study of blood T cell repertoires in COVID-19. Profiled with immunoSEQ multiplex PCR; TCRdb holds only in-frame clones, not every one. The repertoire holds 500,000 to 600,000 clones, with about 88% as singletons. Sample: peripheral blood. The receptors were gathered from a woman between 50 and 59 years old with COVID-19, enrolled during active disease.

The chain uses TRBV12-5 and TRBJ2-7; 10 bases are shared with TRBD1. Germline V gene data show CDR1 as LGHNT and CDR2 as FRNRAP. Trimming cost V 5 bases and J 5 bases; bases outside gene matches: 9. This CDR3 is built from 15 residues. The CDR3 here is CASGLGQGSTDEQYF. As DNA, the CDR3 is TGTGCTAGTGGTCTGGGACAGGGGTCCACCGACGAGCAGTACTTC.

A word on this clone: At the DNA level, this CDR3 is encoded by other sequences in the same sample as well. V gene TRBV11-2 combines with J gene TRBJ2-3; 8 nucleotides agree with TRBD2. CDR3 length: 15 residues. Germline values: CDR1 SGHAT, CDR2 FQNNGV. V gave up 2 bases and J gave up 4 bases; unmatched junction bases: 5. The CDR3 DNA reads as TGTGCCAGCAGCTTAACGGGGGGGCGGGCAGATACGCAGTATTTT. Its protein is CASSLTGGRADTQYF.

This chain links TRBV24-1 with TRBJ2-1, with 8 bases that match TRBD1. The CDR3 is 16 residues long. Trimming removed 7 bases from V and 7 bases from J; junction bases left unmatched: 14. In germline, CDR1 is KGHDR, CDR2 SFDVKD. The CDR3, as DNA: TGTGCCACCAGCCCCACCACTGGACAGGGATGGAATGAGCAGTTCTTC. Protein product: CATSPTTGQGWNEQFF.

The rearrangement links TRBV4-2 to TRBJ2-7; the match to TRBD2 covers 12 bases. Germline-derived CDR1 and CDR2 are LGHNA and YNFKEQ. The CDR3 spans 18 residues. V gave up 0 bases and J gave up 4 bases; unmatched junction bases: 10. The CDR3 loop reads CASSQDGVLAGGRYEQYF. The CDR3 DNA reads TGTGCCAGCAGCCAAGATGGGGTACTAGCGGGGGGTCGGTACGAGCAGTACTTC.

This clone was picked up one time. An end of the junction differs from the germline gene, which may be a read error. This chain joins TRBV6-5 and TRBJ1-1; no clear D. The germline CDR1 and CDR2 sequences are MNHEY and SVGAGI. This CDR3 is 13 amino acids long. This CDR3 reads CASVPRENPEAFF. The CDR3 DNA sequence: TGTGCCAGCGTTCCGCGGGAGAACCCTGAAGCTTTCTTT.

This clone came up a few times. V and J are TRBV6-4 and TRBJ1-5; D not certain. The CDR3 covers 14 residues. From germline, CDR1 is MRHNA and CDR2 SNTAGT. Trimming took 9 bases from V and 6 from J, leaving 18 bases between them. The CDR3 nucleotides read TGTGCCAGTGCCTTCAGGCAGGTTAGTCAGCCCCAGCATTTT. This encodes CASAFRQVSQPQHF.

V gene TRBV7-9 combines with J gene TRBJ2-3; the D is unclear. This CDR3 contains 13 residues. Germline-derived CDR1 and CDR2 are SEHNR and FQNEAQ (reference sequence). Trimming took 2 bases from V and 3 from J, leaving 6 bases between them. CDR3 region: CASSLPVTDTQYF. DNA for the CDR3: TGTGCCAGCAGCTTACCGGTGACAGATACGCAGTATTTT.

In nucleotides, the CDR3 is TGTGCCAGTAGTCCCCGGGAGGCGGGGGGGCTGGCTACGCAGTATTTT. Its protein is CASSPREAGGLATQYF. This chain uses TRBV19 with TRBJ2-3, with 9 bases aligning to TRBD2. V lost 5 bases to trimming and J lost 8 bases; unmatched junction nucleotides: 14. Germline CDR1 LNHDA, CDR2 SQIVND (reference sequence). This CDR3 has 16 amino acids.

V is TRBV11-3 and J is TRBJ2-7, with 9 bases matching TRBD1. The CDR3 totals 14 residues. Germline-derived CDR1 and CDR2 are SGHNT and YENEEA. J gave up 3 bases and V 4 bases, and 4 bases lay outside the gene matches. DNA of the CDR3: TGTGCCAGCAGCTCCGGGACAGGGCACTACGAGCAGTACTTC. This encodes CASSSGTGHYEQYF.

In this sample, this clone turned up a few times. The V call is TRBV7-2, the J call TRBJ1-2; TRBD1 aligns across 8 bases. The germline V gene has CDR1 SGHTA and CDR2 FQGNSA. CDR3 size: 13 residues. The V gene end was trimmed by 5 bases and the J gene end by 8 bases; junction bases not matched to a gene: 7. This chain's CDR3 is CASSLGQGRGYTF. The CDR3 DNA reads TGTGCCAGCAGCCTCGGACAGGGCAGGGGCTACACCTTC. Variable domain in full (rest from reference TRBV7-2 and TRBJ1-2): GAGVSQSPSNKVTEKGKDVELRCDPISGHTALYWYRQSLGQGLEFLIYFQGNSAPDKSGLPSDRFSAERTGGSVSTLTIQRTQQEDSAVYLCASSLGQGRGYTFGSGTRLTVV.

The rearrangement links TRBV28 to TRBJ2-3; D remains unclear. Germline V gene data show CDR1 as MDHEN and CDR2 as SYDVKM. CDR3 length: 13 amino acids. Deletions cut 7 bases from V and 4 bases from J, with 12 bases between. The CDR3 spells CASTPSASDTQYF. CDR3 in DNA: TGTGCCAGCACTCCGTCCGCGTCAGATACGCAGTATTTT.

The chain employs TRBV5-8 and TRBJ2-7; possible D gene TRBD1, 5 bases. CDR1 is SGHTS and CDR2 is YDEGEE in the germline V gene. Trimming took off 2 bases at V and 0 bases at J, with 6 bases between the two ends. This CDR3 spans 13 amino acids. CDR3 bases: TGTGCCAGCAGCTTCGGACACTCCTACGAGCAGTACTTC. This gives the protein CASSFGHSYEQYF. Together with reference TRBV5-8 and TRBJ2-7, the CDR3 gives the full variable domain: EAGVTQSPTHLIKTRGQQATLRCSPISGHTSVYWYQQALGLGLQFLLWYDEGEERNRGNFPPRFSGRQFPNYSSELNVNALELEDSALYLCASSFGHSYEQYFGPGTRLTVT.

To note about this clone: The sample has other DNA sequences that encode this CDR3 too. CDR3 sequence (DNA): TGTGCCAGCAGTTACGGGGGGAACGAGCAGTACTTC. The encoded protein is CASSYGGNEQYF. The rearrangement links TRBV6-5 to TRBJ2-7; possibly TRBD2 for D (6 bases). V was trimmed by 2 bases and J by 5 bases, leaving 7 bases between them. This CDR3 comprises 12 residues. The germline CDR1 and CDR2 sequences are MNHEY and SVGAGI.

The genes are TRBV29-1 and TRBJ2-2; no clear D gene. This CDR3 comprises 14 residues. Germline lookup yields CDR1 SQVTM and CDR2 ANQGSEA. The germline V and J ends were trimmed by 0 bases and 6 bases, with 11 bases remaining between them. CDR3: CSVEDPTDPGELFF. In DNA, the CDR3 is TGCAGCGTTGAAGATCCCACAGACCCCGGGGAGCTGTTTTTT.

The genes are TRBV6-2 or TRBV6-3 and TRBJ2-3; 9 bases map to TRBD1. CDR3 length equals 17 residues. Trimming cost V 4 bases and J 2 bases; bases outside gene matches: 10. CDR1 is MNHEY and CDR2 is SVGEGT in the germline V gene. In DNA form, the CDR3 reads TGTGCCAGCAGTTGGGCGTATGGGACAGGGCCCACAGATACGCAGTATTTT. Translated: CASSWAYGTGPTDTQYF.

The chain is built from TRBV10-3 and TRBJ2-5; D might be TRBD2 (5 bases). The V gene lost 0 bases and the J gene lost 5 bases, with 10 bases spanning the gap. This CDR3 is built from 14 residues. Germline V gene sequence: CDR1 ENHRY, CDR2 SYGVKD. CDR3: CAISESEGGETQYF. In nucleotides, the CDR3 is TGTGCCATCAGTGAGTCTGAGGGCGGGGAGACCCAGTACTTC.

V is TRBV27 and J is TRBJ1-1, with TRBD1 as a possible D gene (6 bases). The CDR3 extends over 14 amino acids. CDR1 is MNHEY and CDR2 is SMNVEV in the germline V gene (reference sequence). V shed 3 bases and J shed 2 bases, with 10 bases lying between them. CDR3 protein: CASSFTGINTEAFF. CDR3 nucleotide sequence: TGTGCCAGCAGTTTTACAGGGATTAACACTGAAGCTTTCTTT.

This chain connects TRBV30 to TRBJ1-2; perhaps TRBD1 as D (5 bases). V dropped 6 bases and J dropped 0 bases, with 20 bases sitting between them. The CDR3 is made up of 16 amino acids. Germline CDR1 is GTSNPN and CDR2 is SVGIG (reference sequence). In DNA form, the CDR3 reads TGTGCCTGTTACACAGGCCGACGTCTCCCTAACTATGGCTACACCTTC. It is translated as CACYTGRRLPNYGYTF.

V is TRBV6-5 and J is TRBJ1-2; D is possibly TRBD1 (6 bases). The CDR3 runs to 13 residues. Germline V lookup: CDR1 MNHEY, CDR2 SVGAGI. V was shortened by 2 bases and J by 8 bases, with 12 bases between the two germline ends. The CDR3 is CASSYRTGRGYTF. In nucleotides, the CDR3 is TGTGCCAGCAGTTACCGAACAGGGAGAGGCTACACCTTC.

The chain links TRBV29-1 to TRBJ2-7; TRBD1 agrees at 9 bases. The CDR3 sequence is 13 residues long. CDR1 and CDR2 (germline): SQVTM, ANQGSEA. Losses at the gene ends were 1 base for V and 6 bases for J; bases not matched to a gene: 4. This CDR3 reads CSVEATGGGEQYF. The CDR3 DNA reads as TGCAGCGTTGAAGCAACAGGGGGCGGCGAGCAGTACTTC.

This sequence joins TRBV24-1 and TRBJ1-2; D gene uncertain. From germline, CDR1 is KGHDR and CDR2 SFDVKD. The CDR3 loop spans 13 amino acids. The V end lost 4 bases, the J end lost 13 bases, and 18 bases lay between the germline ends. The CDR3 region is CATSDLYGTGLTF. The CDR3 DNA is TGTGCCACCAGTGACCTCTATGGCACCGGACTCACCTTC.

CDR3 sequence: CAWNRGTQPQHF. The CDR3 nucleotides are TGTGCCTGGAACAGGGGAACTCAGCCCCAGCATTTT. The chain combines TRBV30 with TRBJ1-5; 7 positions agree with TRBD1. The V gene end was trimmed by 4 bases and the J gene end by 6 bases; junction bases not matched to a gene: 3. Looked up from germline, CDR1 is GTSNPN and CDR2 is SVGIG (reference sequence). The CDR3 loop spans 12 amino acids.

The chain recombines TRBV19 with TRBJ1-4; perhaps TRBD1 as D (5 bases). This CDR3 region has 15 residues. Germline CDR1 is LNHDA and CDR2 is SQIVND (reference sequence). Trimming stripped 6 bases from V and 0 bases from J, with 11 bases between. The CDR3 DNA reads TGTGCCAGTAGATGGGGGGGGGCAACTAATGAAAAACTGTTTTTT. It is translated as CASRWGGATNEKLFF.

The gene calls are TRBV2 and TRBJ1-4, with D maybe TRBD1 (5 bases). This CDR3 region has 14 residues. The V and J ends lost 6 bases and 7 bases respectively, with 15 bases between them. Germline assignment: CDR1 SNHLY and CDR2 FYNNEI. The CDR3 bases are TGTGCCAGCAGCCCGGGGGTGGTAGGTGAAAAACTGTTTTTT. As protein: CASSPGVVGEKLFF.

This chain connects TRBV6-5 to TRBJ1-5, with D unclear. Trimming shortened V by 7 bases and J by 0 bases, and 7 bases separated the two germline ends. The CDR3 length is 13 residues. Looked up from germline, CDR1 is MNHEY and CDR2 is SVGAGI. The CDR3 loop is CASTGTSNQPQHF. Here the CDR3 DNA reads TGTGCCAGCACTGGCACTAGCAATCAGCCCCAGCATTTT.

As concerns this clone: Other nucleotide sequences from this sample produce the same CDR3. The genes are TRBV18 and TRBJ1-1; D is undetermined. Per the germline V gene, CDR1 is KGHSH and CDR2 is LQKENI. Trimming pared 1 base from V and 5 bases from J, leaving 11 bases between. The CDR3 has 14 residues. Here the CDR3 reads CASSPRGLGTEAFF. CDR3 sequence (DNA): TGTGCCAGCTCACCACGCGGGTTAGGGACTGAAGCTTTCTTT.

This sequence joins TRBV20-1 and TRBJ2-3, with TRBD2 identical over 10 bases. The CDR3 extends over 14 amino acids. V was clipped by 3 bases and J by 6 bases; unmatched bases: 6. The germline V gene encodes CDR1 DFQATT and CDR2 SNEGSKA (reference sequence). CDR3: CSASAAGGRDTQYF. Here the CDR3 DNA reads TGCAGTGCTAGTGCAGCGGGGGGGCGTGATACGCAGTATTTT.

The chain couples TRBV28 to TRBJ1-2; 7 nucleotides agree with TRBD1. Per the germline V gene, CDR1 is MDHEN and CDR2 is SYDVKM. The J segment lost 0 bases and the V segment lost 6 bases, leaving 10 bases of the junction unmatched. The CDR3 sequence is 16 residues long. This CDR3 reads CASRTPHRGPNYGYTF. The DNA of the CDR3 is TGTGCCAGCAGAACCCCGCACAGGGGCCCTAACTATGGCTACACCTTC.

The chain carries TRBV3-1 (or the pseudogene TRBV3-2) and TRBJ2-3; D is unresolved. The CDR3 extends over 14 amino acids. The germline V gene has CDR1 LGHDT and CDR2 YNNKEL (reference sequence). The V end was cut by 3 bases, the J end by 0 bases, with 7 bases between. This chain's CDR3 is CASSQTSSTDTQYF. CDR3 bases: TGTGCCAGCAGCCAGACATCTAGCACAGATACGCAGTATTTT.